The subject of this entry is one TCR beta chain. As to time point: newly diagnosed GD, antithyroid drugs for less than 3 months. RNA isolated from PBMCs was used to make the TCR library. Arm-PCR with iRepertoire HTBI primers amplified the CDR3 regions for these TCR beta libraries. MiXCR, run by TCRdb on the multiplex PCR reads, gives a single entry per CDR3 protein. The sample lists 400,000 to 550,000 distinct CDR3 sequences, 15% to 20% occurring once. This specimen belongs to a study of regulatory T cells in long-lasting Graves disease. V dropped 6 bases and J dropped 4 bases, with 18 bases sitting between them. CDR3 length: 15 amino acids. In germline, CDR1 is SEHNR, CDR2 FQNEAQ (reference sequence). The sample also formed part of further work on T cells in Graves' hyperthyroidism and ophthalmopathy.

This TCR was sampled from a woman aged 18-29 years with Graves disease. The material sequenced was peripheral blood mononuclear cells (PBMCs), taken at new diagnosis, from a patient treated with antithyroid drugs. This sequence joins TRBV7-9 and TRBJ2-5; D gene ambiguous. The CDR3 loop is CASSPRRQPGETQYF. The CDR3 nucleotides are TGTGCCAGCAGTCCCCGTCGGCAGCCCGGAGAGACCCAGTACTTC.